The clone carrying this TCR beta chain was seen many times. The antigen remains undetermined. iRepertoire HTBI primers and Arm-PCR of CDR3 regions built TCR beta libraries. TCRdb re-called the multiplex PCR reads through MiXCR, storing one row per CDR3 protein. This table has about 470,000 distinct CDR3 sequences, around 21% appearing once. This CDR3 contains 14 residues. The J segment lost 7 bases and the V segment lost 7 bases, leaving 12 bases of the junction unmatched. Germline-derived CDR1 and CDR2 are SQVTM and ANQGSEA. These data are taken from a study of regulatory T cells in long-lasting Graves disease. The study, taken as a whole, reports: Persistent Graves' patients showed less TCR diversity than newly diagnosed ones.

Time point of the sample: persistent/refractory GD, antithyroid drugs over 5 years with positive TRAb. RNA extracted from PBMCs served as the sequencing template. Each of the patients was recruited from an endocrinology department situated in Xi'an, China. Collection of peripheral blood (roughly 9 milliliters) was done using EDTA tubes. The input for sequencing was peripheral blood mononuclear cells (PBMCs), taken when the disease was refractory, from a patient treated with antithyroid drugs. The V call is TRBV29-1, the J call TRBJ2-2; 7 nucleotides match TRBD2. The receptor comes from a female donor with Graves disease. The CDR3 region is CSGGGRLSGGELFF. The CDR3 coding sequence is TGCAGCGGGGGAGGGCGGCTGAGTGGCGGGGAGCTGTTTTTT.